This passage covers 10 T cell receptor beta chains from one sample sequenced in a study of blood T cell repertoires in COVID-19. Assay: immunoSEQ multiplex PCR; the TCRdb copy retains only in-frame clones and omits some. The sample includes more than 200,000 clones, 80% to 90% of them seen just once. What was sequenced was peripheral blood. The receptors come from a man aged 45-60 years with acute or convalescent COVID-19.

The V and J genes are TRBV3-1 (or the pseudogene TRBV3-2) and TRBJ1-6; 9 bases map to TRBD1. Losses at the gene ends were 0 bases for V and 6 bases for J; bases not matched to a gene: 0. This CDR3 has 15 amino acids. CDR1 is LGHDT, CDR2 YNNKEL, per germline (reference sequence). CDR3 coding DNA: TGTGCCAGCAGCCAAGAGGGACAGGGTAATTCACCCCTCCACTTT. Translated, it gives CASSQEGQGNSPLHF.

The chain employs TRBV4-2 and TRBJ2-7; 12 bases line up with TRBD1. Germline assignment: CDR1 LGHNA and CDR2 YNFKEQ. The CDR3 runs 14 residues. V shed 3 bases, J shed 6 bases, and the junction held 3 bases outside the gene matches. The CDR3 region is CASSHGTGGFEQYF. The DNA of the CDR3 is TGTGCCAGCAGCCACGGGACAGGGGGCTTCGAGCAGTACTTC.

This CDR3 is CASSVTTSGGQETQYF. CDR3 DNA sequence: TGTGCCAGCAGCGTAACAACTAGCGGGGGACAAGAGACCCAGTACTTC. This sequence joins TRBV9 and TRBJ2-5, with 11 bases lining up with TRBD2. This CDR3 is built from 16 residues. Germline trimming cut 1 base from V and 2 bases from J; bases unmatched to any gene: 4. Germline CDR1 reads SGDLS; CDR2 reads YYNGEE.

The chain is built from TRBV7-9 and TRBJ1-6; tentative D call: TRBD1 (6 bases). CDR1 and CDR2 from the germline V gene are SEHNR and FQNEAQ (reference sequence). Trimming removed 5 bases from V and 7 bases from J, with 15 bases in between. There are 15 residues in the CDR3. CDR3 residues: CASSPQGQRNSPLHF. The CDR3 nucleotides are TGTGCCAGCAGCCCCCAAGGACAGAGAAATTCACCCCTCCACTTT.

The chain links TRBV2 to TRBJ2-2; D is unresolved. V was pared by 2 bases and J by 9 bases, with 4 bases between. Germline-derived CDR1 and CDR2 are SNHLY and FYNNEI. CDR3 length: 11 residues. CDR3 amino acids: CASSELWELFF. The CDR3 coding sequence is TGTGCCAGCAGTGAATTATGGGAGCTGTTTTTT.

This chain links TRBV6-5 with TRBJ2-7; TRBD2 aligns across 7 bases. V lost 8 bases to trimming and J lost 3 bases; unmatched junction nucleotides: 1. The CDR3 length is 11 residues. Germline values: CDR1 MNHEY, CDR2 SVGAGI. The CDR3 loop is CASGRDYEQYF. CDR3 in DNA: TGTGCCAGCGGGAGGGACTACGAGCAGTACTTC.

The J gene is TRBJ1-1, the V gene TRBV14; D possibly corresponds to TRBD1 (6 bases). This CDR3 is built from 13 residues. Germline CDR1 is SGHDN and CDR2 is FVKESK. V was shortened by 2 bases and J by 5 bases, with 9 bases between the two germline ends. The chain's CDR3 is CASSQTTGTEAFF. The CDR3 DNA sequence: TGTGCCAGCAGCCAAACCACAGGGACTGAAGCTTTCTTT.

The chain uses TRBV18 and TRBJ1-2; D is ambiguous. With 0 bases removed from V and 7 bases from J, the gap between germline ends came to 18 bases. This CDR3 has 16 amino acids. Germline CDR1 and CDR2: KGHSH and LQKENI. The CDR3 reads CASSPPQSPPGTGYTF. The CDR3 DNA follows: TGTGCCAGCTCACCACCCCAATCTCCGCCGGGTACTGGCTACACCTTC.

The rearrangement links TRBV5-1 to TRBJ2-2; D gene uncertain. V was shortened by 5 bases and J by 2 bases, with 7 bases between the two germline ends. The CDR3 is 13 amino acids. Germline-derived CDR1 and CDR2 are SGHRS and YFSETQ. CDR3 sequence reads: CASRQLNTGELFF. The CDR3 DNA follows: TGCGCCAGCAGACAGCTTAACACCGGGGAGCTGTTTTTT.

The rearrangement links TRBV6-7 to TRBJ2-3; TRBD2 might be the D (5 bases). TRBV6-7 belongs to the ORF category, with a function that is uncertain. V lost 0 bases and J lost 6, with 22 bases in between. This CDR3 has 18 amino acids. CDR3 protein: CASSYSKAQLVGNDTQYF. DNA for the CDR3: TGTGCCAGCAGTTACTCGAAAGCCCAACTAGTGGGGAATGATACGCAGTATTTT.